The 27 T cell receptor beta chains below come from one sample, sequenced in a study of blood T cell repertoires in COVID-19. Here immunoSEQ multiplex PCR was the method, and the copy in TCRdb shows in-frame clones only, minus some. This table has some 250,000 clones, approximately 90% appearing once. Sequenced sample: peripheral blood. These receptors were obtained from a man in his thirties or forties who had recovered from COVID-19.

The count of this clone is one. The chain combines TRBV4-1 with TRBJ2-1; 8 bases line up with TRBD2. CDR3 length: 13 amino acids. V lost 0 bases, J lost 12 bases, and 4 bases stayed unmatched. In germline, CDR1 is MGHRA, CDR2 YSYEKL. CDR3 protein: CASSQERGGTQFF. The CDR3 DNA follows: TGCGCCAGCAGCCAAGAACGGGGGGGGACGCAGTTCTTC.

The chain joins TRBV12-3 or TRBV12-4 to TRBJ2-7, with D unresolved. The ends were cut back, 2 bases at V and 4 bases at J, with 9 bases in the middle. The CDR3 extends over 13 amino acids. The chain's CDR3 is CASSLSLWYEQYF. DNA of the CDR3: TGTGCCAGCAGTTTAAGCCTTTGGTACGAGCAGTACTTC.

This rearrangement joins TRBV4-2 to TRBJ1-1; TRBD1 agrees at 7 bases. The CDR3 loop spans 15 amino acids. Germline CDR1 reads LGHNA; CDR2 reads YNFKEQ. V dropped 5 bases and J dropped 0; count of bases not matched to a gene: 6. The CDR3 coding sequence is TGTGCCAGCAGCGAGGGGACAGCCATGAACACTGAAGCTTTCTTT. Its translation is CASSEGTAMNTEAFF.

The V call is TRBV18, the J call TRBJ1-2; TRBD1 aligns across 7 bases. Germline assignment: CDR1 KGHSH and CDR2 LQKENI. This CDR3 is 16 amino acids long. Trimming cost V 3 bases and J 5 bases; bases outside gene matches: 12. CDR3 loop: CASSPRTGLDSYGYTF. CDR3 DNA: TGTGCCAGCTCACCCCGGACAGGCCTTGATTCGTATGGCTACACCTTC.

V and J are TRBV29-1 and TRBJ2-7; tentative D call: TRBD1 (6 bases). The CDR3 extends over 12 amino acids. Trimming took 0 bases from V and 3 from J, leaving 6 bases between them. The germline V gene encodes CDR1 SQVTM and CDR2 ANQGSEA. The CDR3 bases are TGCAGCGTTGAAGAAGGGGGCTACGAGCAGTACTTC. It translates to CSVEEGGYEQYF.

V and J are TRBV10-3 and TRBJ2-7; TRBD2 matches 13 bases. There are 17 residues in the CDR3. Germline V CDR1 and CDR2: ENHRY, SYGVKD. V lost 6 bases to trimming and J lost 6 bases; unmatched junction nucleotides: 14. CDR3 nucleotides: TGTGCCATCAGCGAGACTAGCGGGGGGCAACGGCCAGGCGAGCAGTACTTC. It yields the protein CAISETSGGQRPGEQYF.

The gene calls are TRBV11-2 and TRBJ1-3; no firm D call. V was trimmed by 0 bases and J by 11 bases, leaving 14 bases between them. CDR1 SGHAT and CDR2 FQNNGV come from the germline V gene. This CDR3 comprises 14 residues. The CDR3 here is CASSLDNLRGSIYF. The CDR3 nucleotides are TGTGCCAGCAGCTTAGATAATCTACGCGGCTCCATATATTTT. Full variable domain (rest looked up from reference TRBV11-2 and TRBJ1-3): EAGVAQSPRYKIIEKRQSVAFWCNPISGHATLYWYQQILGQGPKLLIQFQNNGVVDDSQLPKDRFSAERLKGVDSTLKIQPAKLEDSAVYLCASSLDNLRGSIYFGEGSWLTVV.

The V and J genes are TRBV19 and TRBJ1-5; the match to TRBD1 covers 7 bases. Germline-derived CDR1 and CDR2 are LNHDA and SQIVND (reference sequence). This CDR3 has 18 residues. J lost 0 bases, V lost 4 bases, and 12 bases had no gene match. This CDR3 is CASSRSGQLLLSNQPQHF. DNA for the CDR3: TGTGCCAGTAGTAGATCGGGACAGCTACTACTTAGCAATCAGCCCCAGCATTTT.

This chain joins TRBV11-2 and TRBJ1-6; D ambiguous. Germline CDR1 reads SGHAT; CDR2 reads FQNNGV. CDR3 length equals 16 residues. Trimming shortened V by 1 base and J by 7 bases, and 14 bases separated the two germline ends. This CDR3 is CASSLGGRSGNSPLHF. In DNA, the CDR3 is TGTGCCAGCAGCTTAGGCGGGAGAAGTGGGAATTCACCCCTCCACTTT.

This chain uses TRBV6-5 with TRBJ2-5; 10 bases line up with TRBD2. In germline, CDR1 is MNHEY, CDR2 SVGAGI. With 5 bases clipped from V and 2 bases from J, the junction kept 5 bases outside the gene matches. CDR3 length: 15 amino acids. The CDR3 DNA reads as TGTGCCAGCAGTCCTTTAGCGGGGGGACAAGAGACCCAGTACTTC. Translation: CASSPLAGGQETQYF.

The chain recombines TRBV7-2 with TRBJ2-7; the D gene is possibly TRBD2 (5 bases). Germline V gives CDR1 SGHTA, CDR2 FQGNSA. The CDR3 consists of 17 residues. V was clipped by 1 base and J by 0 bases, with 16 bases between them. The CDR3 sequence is CASSLEARLSSSYEQYF. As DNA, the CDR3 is TGTGCCAGCAGCTTAGAGGCACGACTATCCAGCTCCTACGAGCAGTACTTC.

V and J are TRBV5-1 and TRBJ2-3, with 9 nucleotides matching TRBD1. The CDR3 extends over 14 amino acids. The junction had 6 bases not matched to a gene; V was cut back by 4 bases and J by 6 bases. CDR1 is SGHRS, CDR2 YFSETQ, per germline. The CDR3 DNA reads TGCGCCAGCAGCCCGGGACAGGGAGGGGATACGCAGTATTTT. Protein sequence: CASSPGQGGDTQYF.

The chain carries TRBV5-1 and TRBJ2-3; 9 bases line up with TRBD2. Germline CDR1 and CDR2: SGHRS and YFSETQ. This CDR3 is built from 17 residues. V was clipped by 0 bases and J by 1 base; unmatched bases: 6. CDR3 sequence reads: CASSLVVRGGGTDTQYF. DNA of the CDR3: TGCGCCAGCAGCTTGGTTGTGCGGGGGGGCGGCACAGATACGCAGTATTTT. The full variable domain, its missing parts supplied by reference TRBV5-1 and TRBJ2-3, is KAGVTQTPRYLIKTRGQQVTLSCSPISGHRSVSWYQQTPGQGLQFLFEYFSETQRNKGNFPGRFSGRQFSNSRSEMNVSTLELGDSALYLCASSLVVRGGGTDTQYFGPGTRLTVL.

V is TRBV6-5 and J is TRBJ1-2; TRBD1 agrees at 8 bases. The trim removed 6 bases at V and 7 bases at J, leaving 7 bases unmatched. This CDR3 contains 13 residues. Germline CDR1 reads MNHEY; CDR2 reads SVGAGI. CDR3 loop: CASSPDRAGGYTF. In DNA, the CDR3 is TGTGCCAGCAGCCCGGACAGGGCTGGTGGCTACACCTTC.

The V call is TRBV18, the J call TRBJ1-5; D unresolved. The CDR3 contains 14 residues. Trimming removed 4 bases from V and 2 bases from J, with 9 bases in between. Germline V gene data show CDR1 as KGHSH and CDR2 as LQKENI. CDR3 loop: CASSRGGGNQPQHF. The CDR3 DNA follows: TGTGCCAGCTCACGGGGAGGCGGCAATCAGCCCCAGCATTTT.

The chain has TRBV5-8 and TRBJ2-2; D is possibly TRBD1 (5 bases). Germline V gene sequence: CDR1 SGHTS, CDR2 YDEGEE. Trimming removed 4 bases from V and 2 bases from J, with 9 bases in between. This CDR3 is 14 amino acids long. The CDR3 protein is CASSATGNTGELFF. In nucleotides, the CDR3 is TGTGCCAGCAGCGCTACAGGAAACACCGGGGAGCTGTTTTTT.

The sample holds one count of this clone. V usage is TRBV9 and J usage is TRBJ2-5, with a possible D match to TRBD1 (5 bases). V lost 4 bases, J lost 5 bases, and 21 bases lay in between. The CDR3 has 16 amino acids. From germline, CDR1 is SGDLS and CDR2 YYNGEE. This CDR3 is CASSQLGGRGRETQYF. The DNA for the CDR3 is TGTGCCAGCAGCCAATTGGGTGGAAGGGGCCGGGAGACCCAGTACTTC.

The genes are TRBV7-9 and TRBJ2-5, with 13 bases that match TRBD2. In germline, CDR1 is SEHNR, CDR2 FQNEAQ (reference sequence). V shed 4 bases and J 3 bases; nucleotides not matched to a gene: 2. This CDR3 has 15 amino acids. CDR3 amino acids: CASSSGTSGEETQYF. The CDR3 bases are TGTGCCAGCAGCTCCGGGACTAGCGGGGAAGAGACCCAGTACTTC.

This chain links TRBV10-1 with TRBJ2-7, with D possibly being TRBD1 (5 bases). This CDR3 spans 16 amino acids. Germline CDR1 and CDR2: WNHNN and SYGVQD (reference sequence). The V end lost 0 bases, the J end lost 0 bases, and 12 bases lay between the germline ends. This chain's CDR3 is CASSESVTESSYEQYF. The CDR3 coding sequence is TGCGCCAGCAGTGAGTCTGTGACAGAAAGCTCCTACGAGCAGTACTTC.

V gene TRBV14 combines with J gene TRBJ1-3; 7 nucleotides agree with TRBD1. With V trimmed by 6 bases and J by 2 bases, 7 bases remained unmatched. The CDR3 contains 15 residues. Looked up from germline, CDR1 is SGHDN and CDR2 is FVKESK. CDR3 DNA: TGTGCCAGCAGGAAGGTCGGGACAGCTGGAAACACCATATATTTT. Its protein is CASRKVGTAGNTIYF.

The CDR3 sequence is CASSKWQGSPYGYTF. CDR3 nucleotides: TGTGCCAGCAGCAAATGGCAGGGCTCCCCCTATGGCTACACCTTC. The chain carries TRBV21-1 and TRBJ1-2; TRBD1, as called in the table, went unchecked against the DNA. TRBV21-1 is an annotated pseudogene. There are 15 residues in the CDR3.

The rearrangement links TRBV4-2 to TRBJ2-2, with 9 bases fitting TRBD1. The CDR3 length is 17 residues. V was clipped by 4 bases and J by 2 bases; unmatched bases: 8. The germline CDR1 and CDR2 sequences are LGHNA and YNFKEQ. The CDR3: CASSPFLQGANTGELFF. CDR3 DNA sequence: TGTGCCAGCAGCCCGTTCCTACAGGGGGCCAACACCGGGGAGCTGTTTTTT.

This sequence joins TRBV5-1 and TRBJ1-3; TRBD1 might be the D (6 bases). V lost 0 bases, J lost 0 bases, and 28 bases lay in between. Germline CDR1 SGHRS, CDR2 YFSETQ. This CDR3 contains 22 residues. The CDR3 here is CASSLVLGVGGASLPSGNTIYF. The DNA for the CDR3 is TGCGCCAGCAGCTTGGTACTGGGCGTAGGGGGGGCGTCACTACCCTCTGGAAACACCATATATTTT. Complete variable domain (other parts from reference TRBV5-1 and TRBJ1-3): KAGVTQTPRYLIKTRGQQVTLSCSPISGHRSVSWYQQTPGQGLQFLFEYFSETQRNKGNFPGRFSGRQFSNSRSEMNVSTLELGDSALYLCASSLVLGVGGASLPSGNTIYFGEGSWLTVV.

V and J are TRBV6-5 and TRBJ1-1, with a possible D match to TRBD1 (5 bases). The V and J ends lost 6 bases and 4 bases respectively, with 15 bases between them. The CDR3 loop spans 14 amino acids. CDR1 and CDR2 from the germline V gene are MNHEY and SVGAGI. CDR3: CASRTGTFGTEAFF. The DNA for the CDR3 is TGTGCCAGCAGAACTGGGACTTTCGGCACTGAAGCTTTCTTT.

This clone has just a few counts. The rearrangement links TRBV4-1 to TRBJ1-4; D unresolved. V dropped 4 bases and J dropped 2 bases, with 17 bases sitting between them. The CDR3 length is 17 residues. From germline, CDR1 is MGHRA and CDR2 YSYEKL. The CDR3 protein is CASSPLYQSGTNEKLFF. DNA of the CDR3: TGCGCCAGCAGCCCTCTCTATCAGAGCGGGACTAATGAAAAACTGTTTTTT.

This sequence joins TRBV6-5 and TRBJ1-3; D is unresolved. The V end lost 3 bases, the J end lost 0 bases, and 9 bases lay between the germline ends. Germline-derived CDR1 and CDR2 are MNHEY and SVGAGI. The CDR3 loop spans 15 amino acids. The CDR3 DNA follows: TGTGCCAGCAGTTATAAGTCGGGCTCTGGAAACACCATATATTTT. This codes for CASSYKSGSGNTIYF.

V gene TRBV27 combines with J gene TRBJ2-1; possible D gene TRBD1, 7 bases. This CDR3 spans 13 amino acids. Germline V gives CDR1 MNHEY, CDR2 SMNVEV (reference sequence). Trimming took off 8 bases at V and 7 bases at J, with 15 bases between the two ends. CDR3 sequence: CASRRSGGNEQFF. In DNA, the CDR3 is TGTGCCAGCCGCCGCTCAGGGGGGAATGAGCAGTTCTTC.